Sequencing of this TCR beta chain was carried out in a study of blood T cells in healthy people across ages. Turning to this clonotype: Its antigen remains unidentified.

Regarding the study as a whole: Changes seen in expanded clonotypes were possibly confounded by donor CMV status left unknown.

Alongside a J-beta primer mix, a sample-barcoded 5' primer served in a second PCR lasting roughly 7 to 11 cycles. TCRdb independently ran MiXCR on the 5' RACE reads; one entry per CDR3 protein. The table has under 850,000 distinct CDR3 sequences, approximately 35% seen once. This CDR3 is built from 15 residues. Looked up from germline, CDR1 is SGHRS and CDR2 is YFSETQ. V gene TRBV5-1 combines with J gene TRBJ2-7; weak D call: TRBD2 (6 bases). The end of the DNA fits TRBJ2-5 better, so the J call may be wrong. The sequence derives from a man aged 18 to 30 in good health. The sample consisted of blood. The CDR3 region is CASSSFSPSAETQYF. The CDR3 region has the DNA TGCGCCAGCAGCTCATTCAGCCCTAGCGCGGAGACCCAGTACTTC.